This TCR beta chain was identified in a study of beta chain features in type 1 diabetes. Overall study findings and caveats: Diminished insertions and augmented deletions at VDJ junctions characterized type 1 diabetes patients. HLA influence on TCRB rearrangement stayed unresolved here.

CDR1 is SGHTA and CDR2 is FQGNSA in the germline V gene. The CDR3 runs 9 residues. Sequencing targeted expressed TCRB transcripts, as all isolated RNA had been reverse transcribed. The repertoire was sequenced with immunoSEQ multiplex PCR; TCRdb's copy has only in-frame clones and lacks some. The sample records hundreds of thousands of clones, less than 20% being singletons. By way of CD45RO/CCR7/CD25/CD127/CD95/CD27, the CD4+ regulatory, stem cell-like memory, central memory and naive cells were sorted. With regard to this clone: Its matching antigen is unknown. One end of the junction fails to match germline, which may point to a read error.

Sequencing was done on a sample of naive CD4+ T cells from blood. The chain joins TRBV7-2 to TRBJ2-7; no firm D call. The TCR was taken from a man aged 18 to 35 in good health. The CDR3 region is CADLYEQYF. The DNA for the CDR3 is TGCGCTGACCTCTACGAGCAGTACTTC.